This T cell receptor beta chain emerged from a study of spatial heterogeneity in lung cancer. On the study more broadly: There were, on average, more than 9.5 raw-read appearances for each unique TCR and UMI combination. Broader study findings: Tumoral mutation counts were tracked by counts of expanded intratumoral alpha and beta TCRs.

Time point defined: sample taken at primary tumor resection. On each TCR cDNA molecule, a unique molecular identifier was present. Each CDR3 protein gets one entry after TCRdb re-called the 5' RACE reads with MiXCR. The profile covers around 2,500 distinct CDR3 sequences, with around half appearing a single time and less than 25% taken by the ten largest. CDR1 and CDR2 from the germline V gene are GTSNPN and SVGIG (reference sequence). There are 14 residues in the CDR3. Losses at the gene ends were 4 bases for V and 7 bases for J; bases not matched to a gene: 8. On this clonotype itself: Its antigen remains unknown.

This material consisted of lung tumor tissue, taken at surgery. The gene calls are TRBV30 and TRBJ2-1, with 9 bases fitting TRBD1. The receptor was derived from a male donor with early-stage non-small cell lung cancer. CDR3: CAWNAGTGSNEQFF. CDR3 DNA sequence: TGTGCCTGGAACGCCGGGACAGGGTCTAATGAGCAGTTCTTC.